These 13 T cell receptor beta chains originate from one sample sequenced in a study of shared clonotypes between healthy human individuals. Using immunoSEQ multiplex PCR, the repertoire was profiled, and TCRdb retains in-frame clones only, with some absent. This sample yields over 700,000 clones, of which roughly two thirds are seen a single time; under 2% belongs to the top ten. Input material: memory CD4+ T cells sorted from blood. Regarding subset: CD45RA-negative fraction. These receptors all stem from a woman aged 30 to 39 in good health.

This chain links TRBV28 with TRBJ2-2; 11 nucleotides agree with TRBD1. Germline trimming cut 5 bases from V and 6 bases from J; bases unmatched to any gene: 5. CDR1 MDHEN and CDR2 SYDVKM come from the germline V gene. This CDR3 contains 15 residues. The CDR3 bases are TGTGCCAGCAGTCGAGGGGGACAGGGGGCCGGGGAGCTGTTTTTT. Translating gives CASSRGGQGAGELFF. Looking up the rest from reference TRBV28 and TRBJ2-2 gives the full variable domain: DVKVTQSSRYLVKRTGEKVFLECVQDMDHENMFWYRQDPGLGLRLIYFSYDVKMKEKGDIPEGYSVSREKKERFSLILESASTNQTSMYLCASSRGGQGAGELFFGEGSRLTVL.

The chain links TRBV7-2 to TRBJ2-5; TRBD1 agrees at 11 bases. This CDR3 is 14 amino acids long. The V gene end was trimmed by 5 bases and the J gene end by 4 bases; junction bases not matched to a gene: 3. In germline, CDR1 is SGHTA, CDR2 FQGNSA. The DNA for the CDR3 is TGTGCCAGCAGCCCGGGGACAGGGGGAGAGACCCAGTACTTC. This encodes CASSPGTGGETQYF.

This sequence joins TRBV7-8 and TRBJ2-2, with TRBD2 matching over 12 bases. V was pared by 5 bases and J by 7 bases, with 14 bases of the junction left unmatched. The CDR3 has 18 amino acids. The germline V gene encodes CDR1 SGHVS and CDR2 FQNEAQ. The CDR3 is CASSPRPTETSGSGELFF. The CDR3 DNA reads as TGTGCCAGCAGCCCAAGACCAACAGAGACTAGCGGGAGCGGGGAGCTGTTTTTT. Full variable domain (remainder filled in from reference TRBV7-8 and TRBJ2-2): GAGVSQSPRYKVAKRGQDVALRCDPISGHVSLFWYQQALGQGPEFLTYFQNEAQLDKSGLPSDRFFAERPEGSVSTLKIQRTQQEDSAVYLCASSPRPTETSGSGELFFGEGSRLTVL.

The CDR3 loop reads CASSLTGTSDEQYF. CDR3 nucleotide sequence: TGTGCCAGCAGCTTAACCGGGACATCAGACGAGCAGTACTTC. The chain joins TRBV11-3 to TRBJ2-7; a possible D gene is TRBD1 (6 bases). The germline CDR1 and CDR2 sequences are SGHNT and YENEEA. The CDR3 consists of 14 residues. The V end lost 2 bases, the J end lost 5 bases, and 13 bases lay between the germline ends.

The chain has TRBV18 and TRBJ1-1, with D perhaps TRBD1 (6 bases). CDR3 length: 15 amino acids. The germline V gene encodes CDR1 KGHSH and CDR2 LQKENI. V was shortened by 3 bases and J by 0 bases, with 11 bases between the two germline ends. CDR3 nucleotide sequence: TGTGCCAGCTCACCGGGGGCATCCATGAACACTGAAGCTTTCTTT. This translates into CASSPGASMNTEAFF.

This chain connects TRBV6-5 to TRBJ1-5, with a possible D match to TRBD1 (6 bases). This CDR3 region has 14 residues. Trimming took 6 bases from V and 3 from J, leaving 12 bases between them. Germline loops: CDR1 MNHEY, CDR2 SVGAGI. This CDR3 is CASSRQENNQPQHF. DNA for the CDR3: TGTGCCAGCAGCAGACAGGAGAACAATCAGCCCCAGCATTTT.

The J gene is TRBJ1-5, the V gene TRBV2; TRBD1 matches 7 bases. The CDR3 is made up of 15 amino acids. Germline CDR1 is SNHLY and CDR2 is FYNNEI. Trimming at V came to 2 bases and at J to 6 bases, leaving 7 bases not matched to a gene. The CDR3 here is CASSEQTGVFQPQHF. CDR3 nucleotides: TGTGCCAGCAGTGAACAAACAGGGGTTTTTCAGCCCCAGCATTTT.

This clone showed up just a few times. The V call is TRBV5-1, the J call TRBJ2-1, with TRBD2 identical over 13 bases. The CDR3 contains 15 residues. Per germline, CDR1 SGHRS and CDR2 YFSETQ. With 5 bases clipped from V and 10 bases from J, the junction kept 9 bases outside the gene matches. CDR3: CASRRGLAGALEQFF. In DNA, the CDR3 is TGCGCCAGCAGAAGAGGACTAGCGGGAGCACTAGAGCAGTTCTTC.

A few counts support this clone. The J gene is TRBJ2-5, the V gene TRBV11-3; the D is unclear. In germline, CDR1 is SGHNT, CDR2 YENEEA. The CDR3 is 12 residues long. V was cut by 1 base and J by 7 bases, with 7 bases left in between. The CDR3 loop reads CASSLGRGTQYF. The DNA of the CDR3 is TGTGCCAGCAGCTTAGGACGCGGGACCCAGTACTTC.

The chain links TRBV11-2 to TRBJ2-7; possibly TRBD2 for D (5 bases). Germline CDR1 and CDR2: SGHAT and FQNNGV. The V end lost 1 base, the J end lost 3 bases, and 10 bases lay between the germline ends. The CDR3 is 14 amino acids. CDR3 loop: CASSLGLRGYEQYF. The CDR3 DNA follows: TGTGCCAGCAGCTTAGGTTTACGGGGCTACGAGCAGTACTTC.

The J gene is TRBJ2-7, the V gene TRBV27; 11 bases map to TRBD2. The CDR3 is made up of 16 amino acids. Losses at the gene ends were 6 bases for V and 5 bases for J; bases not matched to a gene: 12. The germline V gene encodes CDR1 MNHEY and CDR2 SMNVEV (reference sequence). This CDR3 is CASRSTVAGGDHEQYF. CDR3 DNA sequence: TGTGCCAGCAGATCTACCGTAGCGGGAGGGGACCACGAGCAGTACTTC.

Here the CDR3 reads CASSSLVDPTDTQYF. The CDR3 DNA is TGTGCCAGCAGTTCCTTGGTGGATCCCACAGATACGCAGTATTTT. V is TRBV27 and J is TRBJ2-3; unclear D gene. This CDR3 is 15 amino acids long. In germline, CDR1 is MNHEY, CDR2 SMNVEV (reference sequence). V shed 4 bases and J shed 2 bases, with 13 bases lying between them.

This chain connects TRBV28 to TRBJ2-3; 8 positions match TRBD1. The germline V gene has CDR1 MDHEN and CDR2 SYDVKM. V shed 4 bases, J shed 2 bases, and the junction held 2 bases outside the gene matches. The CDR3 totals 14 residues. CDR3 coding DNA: TGTGCCAGCAGTTCCAGGGGGCTCACAGATACGCAGTATTTT. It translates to CASSSRGLTDTQYF.